The text below deals with one T cell receptor beta chain. Its cognate antigen is unknown. V was pared by 5 bases and J by 5 bases, with 15 bases between. Looked up from germline, CDR1 is SQVTM and CDR2 is ANQGSEA. The CDR3 covers 13 residues. The data stem from a study of vaccination effects on CD4 cells after COVID-19. Study-wide context: Researchers obtained post-vaccine samples at a median of 72 days past the second dose.

ViraFEST assay sequencing came after antigen-specific CD4+ T cells were expanded with viral peptide pools. CD4+ T cells were isolated after roughly nine days of culture. Vaccine administered to participants consisted of two doses of either BNT162b2 or mRNA-1273. Produced via immunoSEQ multiplex PCR; TCRdb's table is partial and in-frame only. Among approximately 65,000 clones listed, roughly 81% were seen once. Study results and limitations: The study found marked clonal contraction of infection- and vaccine-induced clones late after vaccination. Within healthy vaccinees, only 1 of 255 vaccine-induced clones displayed cross-reactivity with common cold coronaviruses.

V is TRBV29-1 and J is TRBJ2-5, with D possibly TRBD2 on 6 matching bases. This receptor was taken from a human donor who received a COVID-19 vaccine. This specimen was CD4+ T cells from PBMCs cultured with HCoV-229E spike peptides, taken after COVID-19 vaccination. The DNA for the CDR3 is TGCAGCGTTCGGACGGGGGTAGGGGAGACCCAGTACTTC. This sequence encodes CSVRTGVGETQYF.